The sequence of this TCR beta chain was determined in a study of CD4 T cells in relation to SARS-CoV-2 and coronaviruses. Overall study: Controls used an HIV-1 Nef peptide pool or no peptide. General study findings and limits: Monoreactive clones expanded significantly more to SARS-CoV-2 than crossreactive clones did.

Details on this clone: Its antigen is as yet unknown.

CDR1 is SGHRS and CDR2 is YFSETQ in the germline V gene. V was shortened by 0 bases and J by 2 bases, with 6 bases between the two germline ends. The CDR3 is 13 residues long. CD4+ T cells from unexposed donors were obtained before the COVID-19 pandemic (2011-2018). After about 10 days of culture, CD4+ T cells were isolated. As cell numbers allowed, unexposed-donor CD4+ T cells faced SARS-CoV-2 S/N and four cold-coronavirus spikes. Fresh IL-2 medium replaced half the medium on days 3 and 7. The assay was immunoSEQ multiplex PCR, and TCRdb's table has in-frame clones only and misses some. The sample has 27,000 or so clones, just under 75% seen once.

Sequencing was done on a sample of CD4+ T cells from PBMCs, cultured in vitro. The TCR originated in a human donor in good health. The chain couples TRBV5-1 to TRBJ2-7; D gene unclear. The CDR3 sequence: CASSLGNAYEQYF. CDR3 DNA sequence: TGCGCCAGCAGCTTGGGGAACGCCTACGAGCAGTACTTC.